A selection of T cell receptor beta chains follows, all from one sample in a study of blood T cells in healthy people across ages. One entry per CDR3 protein, called by TCRdb with MiXCR from the 5' RACE reads. The sample carries around 1.5 million distinct CDR3 sequences, about 32% recorded once. The sequenced material came from blood. The receptors originated from a woman aged 25 to 39 in good health. Each CDR3 is given with its conserved first and last residue. D genes are given only for firm matches. Rows may omit the clone size; those that give it use once, few, many or a size class.

clone size,V gene,D gene,J gene,CDR3 protein,CDR3 DNA
few,TRBV20-1,TRBD2,TRBJ2-3,CSARAASGRAGEDTQYF,TGCAGTGCTAGGGCGGCTAGCGGGAGGGCCGGGGAAGATACGCAGTATTTT
-,TRBV2,-,TRBJ1-1,CASSELRGNTEAFF,TGTGCCAGCAGTGAATTGAGGGGGAACACTGAAGCTTTCTTT
-,TRBV5-1,-,TRBJ2-3,CASSLAKSGDTQYF,TGCGCCAGCAGCTTGGCCAAATCGGGGGATACGCAGTATTTT
many,TRBV4-1,-,TRBJ2-7,CASSLSSGYYEQYF,TGCGCCAGCAGCCTAAGCAGCGGGTACTACGAGCAGTACTTC
-,TRBV10-2,-,TRBJ2-2,CASRDFGAGELFF,-
-,TRBV12-3/TRBV12-4,-,TRBJ2-7,CASSFRGFGYEQYF,TGTGCCAGCAGTTTCAGAGGCTTTGGCTACGAGCAGTACTTC
-,TRBV7-2,TRBD2,TRBJ2-7,CASSLAPSGRALYEQYF,TGTGCCAGCAGCTTAGCGCCGAGCGGGAGGGCCCTCTACGAGCAGTACTTC
-,TRBV6-6,TRBD1,TRBJ2-7,CASRSYRDRAYEQYF,TGTGCCAGCAGGTCCTACCGGGACAGAGCCTACGAGCAGTACTTC
-,TRBV24-1,TRBD1,TRBJ2-1,CATSGGTAVNNEQFF,TGTGCCACCAGTGGTGGGACAGCCGTCAACAATGAGCAGTTCTTC
once,TRBV18,-,TRBJ2-3,CASSTRPTASTDTQYF,TGTGCCAGCTCAACAAGACCCACAGCGAGCACAGATACGCAGTATTTT
-,TRBV6-6,TRBD2,TRBJ2-7,CAIATSAYEQYF,TGTGCCATCGCGACTAGCGCGTACGAGCAGTACTTC
few,TRBV3-1,-,TRBJ2-3,CASSQVRRAQYF,TGTGCCAGCAGCCAAGTCCGGCGGGCGCAGTATTTT
many,TRBV6-1,-,TRBJ2-4,CASSEGTVGAIQYF,TGTGCCAGCAGTGAAGGGACGGTAGGGGCCATTCAGTACTTC
few,TRBV9,-,TRBJ2-1,CASRSSPNEQFF,TGTGCCAGCAGAAGTAGTCCCAATGAGCAGTTCTTC
-,TRBV7-8,-,TRBJ1-2,CASSSPRGGANYGYTF,TGTGCCAGCAGCTCCCCTAGAGGGGGGGCTAACTATGGCTACACCTTC
many,TRBV4-1,-,TRBJ1-2,CASSPTGGGYTF,TGCGCCAGCAGCCCTACCGGGGGTGGCTACACCTTC
-,TRBV4-2,-,TRBJ2-5,CASSQEGVFETQYF,TGTGCCAGCAGCCAAGAAGGTGTATTCGAGACCCAGTACTTC
-,TRBV7-9,-,TRBJ1-2,CASRGQGSTHGYTF,TGTGCCAGCAGGGGGCAGGGCTCTACCCATGGCTACACCTTC
-,TRBV5-5,-,TRBJ2-1,CASSSTRPGDGSYNEQFF,TGTGCCAGCAGCTCTACTCGCCCAGGGGACGGCTCCTACAATGAGCAGTTCTTC
few,TRBV7-3,-,TRBJ2-1,CASSSSSDNEQFF,TGTGCCAGCAGCTCCTCTAGCGACAATGAGCAGTTCTTC
-,TRBV20-1,TRBD2,TRBJ2-1,CSARGGLAGGSGNEQFF,TGCAGTGCTAGGGGGGGCCTAGCGGGAGGGTCTGGGAATGAGCAGTTCTTC
few,TRBV12-3/TRBV12-4,-,TRBJ2-1,CASSLRGGPKDEQFF,TGTGCCAGCAGTTTGCGCGGGGGCCCTAAGGATGAGCAGTTCTTC
-,TRBV5-1,TRBD1,TRBJ2-1,CASSLGDRGLNKQFF,TGCGCCAGCAGCTTGGGAGACAGGGGGCTCAATAAGCAGTTCTTC
-,TRBV4-1,-,TRBJ1-2,CASSRRQNYGYTF,TGCGCCAGCAGCCGGCGGCAGAACTATGGCTACACCTTC
-,TRBV7-3,TRBD2,TRBJ2-1,CASSLTVAGGPYNEQFF,TGTGCCAGCAGCTTAACTGTAGCGGGAGGGCCTTACAATGAGCAGTTCTTC
many,TRBV29-1,-,TRBJ2-1,CSVEDLSPVYNEQFF,TGCAGCGTTGAAGATCTGAGTCCGGTTTACAATGAGCAGTTCTTC
-,TRBV27,TRBD1,TRBJ2-7,CASTSTGDSYEQYF,TGTGCCAGCACGAGTACAGGGGATTCCTACGAGCAGTACTTC
-,TRBV6-6,-,TRBJ1-2,CASSYSATGYYGYTF,TGTGCCAGCAGTTACTCGGCCACAGGATACTATGGCTACACCTTC
-,TRBV20-1,-,TRBJ2-1,CSARAGYNEQFF,TGCAGTGCTAGAGCAGGGTACAATGAGCAGTTCTTC
few,TRBV5-1,-,TRBJ2-5,CASSLSDLQETQYF,TGCGCCAGCAGCCTATCGGACTTACAAGAGACCCAGTACTTC
-,TRBV27,-,TRBJ2-7,CASSLDLLRYEQYF,TGTGCCAGCAGTTTGGACCTCCTTAGATACGAGCAGTACTTC
few,TRBV12-3/TRBV12-4,-,TRBJ1-1,CASSRSKLGLNTEAFF,TGTGCCAGCAGCCGCTCAAAACTTGGCCTGAACACTGAAGCTTTCTTT
few,TRBV7-8,-,TRBJ1-2,CASSAIVLANYGYTF,TGTGCCAGCAGCGCAATCGTTTTAGCTAACTATGGCTACACCTTC
-,TRBV10-3,-,TRBJ1-6,CAISVTESNSPLHF,TGTGCCATCAGTGTCACGGAAAGTAATTCACCCCTCCACTTT
-,TRBV7-6,-,TRBJ2-1,CASSPFGYDNEQFF,TGTGCCAGCAGCCCGTTCGGGTATGACAATGAGCAGTTCTTC
-,TRBV4-1,-,TRBJ1-5,CASQEGTFMNQPQHF,TGCGCCAGCCAAGAAGGGACATTTATGAATCAGCCCCAGCATTTT
-,TRBV9,TRBD2,TRBJ2-7,CASSVAVGASGTYEQYF,TGTGCCAGCAGCGTAGCTGTTGGGGCTAGCGGAACCTACGAGCAGTACTTC
-,TRBV4-2,-,TRBJ2-5,CASSQGGQRRDEQYF,TGTGCCAGCAGCCAAGGAGGACAGCGGAGGGATGAGCAGTACTTC
-,TRBV29-1,-,TRBJ1-2,CSAPDRPYGYTF,TGCAGCGCACCTGACAGACCCTATGGCTACACCTTC
-,TRBV2,-,TRBJ2-1,CASSESETSYNEQFF,TGTGCCAGCAGTGAGTCAGAGACTTCCTACAATGAGCAGTTCTTC
-,TRBV11-3,-,TRBJ2-1,CASSRRDRREQFF,TGTGCCAGCAGCCGACGAGACAGGCGTGAACAGTTCTTC
-,TRBV19,TRBD1,TRBJ2-1,CASSRQGAQVGEQFF,TGTGCCAGTAGCCGACAGGGGGCGCAAGTGGGTGAGCAGTTCTTC
-,TRBV12-3/TRBV12-4,-,TRBJ2-6,CASSLSRLTFSGANVLTF,TGTGCCAGCAGTTTAAGCAGGCTAACATTCTCTGGGGCCAACGTCCTGACTTTC
-,TRBV11-3,TRBD2,TRBJ2-7,CASSSTTSGEELIYEQYF,TGTGCCAGCAGCTCAACGACTAGCGGAGAAGAATTAATATACGAGCAGTACTTC
few,TRBV20-1,TRBD2,TRBJ2-3,CSASLSSGGTDTQYF,TGCAGTGCTAGTCTGTCTAGCGGGGGCACAGATACGCAGTATTTT
few,TRBV10-3,TRBD2,TRBJ2-1,CAISENGGGLTYNEQFF,TGTGCCATCAGTGAGAACGGGGGGGGACTAACCTACAATGAGCAGTTCTTC
-,TRBV20-1,TRBD2,TRBJ2-4,CSAQVGSSGGKVQYF,TGCAGTGCTCAAGTCGGGAGTAGCGGGGGAAAGGTTCAGTACTTC
few,TRBV25-1,TRBD2,TRBJ2-1,CASSESGSGGNEQFF,TGTGCCAGCAGTGAATCGGGATCGGGGGGCAATGAGCAGTTCTTC
-,TRBV9,TRBD2,TRBJ2-5,CASSFRTSGETQYF,TGTGCCAGCAGCTTCCGGACTAGCGGGGAGACCCAGTACTTC
-,TRBV28,-,TRBJ1-2,CASSLHGGYTF,TGTGCCAGCAGTTTACACGGGGGCTACACCTTC
few,TRBV5-1,TRBD1,TRBJ2-3,CASSITGTGGFDTQYF,TGCGCCAGCAGCATAACCGGGACAGGGGGTTTCGATACGCAGTATTTT
-,TRBV5-1,-,TRBJ2-3,CASSFRGSGTDTQYF,TGCGCCAGCAGCTTCAGGGGTTCTGGCACAGATACGCAGTATTTT
-,TRBV7-8,-,TRBJ2-5,CASIRYEVDRGRRQETQYF,TGTGCCAGCATCCGATACGAAGTGGACCGTGGGAGGCGGCAAGAGACCCAGTACTTC
-,TRBV5-1,-,TRBJ2-5,CASSFWPEETQYF,TGCGCCAGCAGCTTCTGGCCCGAAGAGACCCAGTACTTC
few,TRBV6-1,-,TRBJ1-4,CASSESVFLNEKLFF,TGTGCCAGCAGTGAAAGTGTCTTTCTTAATGAAAAACTGTTTTTT
-,TRBV7-9,TRBD1,TRBJ2-7,CASSPWTGGIDEQYF,TGTGCCAGCAGCCCGTGGACAGGGGGGATAGACGAGCAGTACTTC
-,TRBV11-2,TRBD2,TRBJ2-3,CASSLGEGSPLTDTQYF,TGTGCCAGCAGCTTGGGGGAGGGCAGCCCCCTAACAGATACGCAGTATTTT